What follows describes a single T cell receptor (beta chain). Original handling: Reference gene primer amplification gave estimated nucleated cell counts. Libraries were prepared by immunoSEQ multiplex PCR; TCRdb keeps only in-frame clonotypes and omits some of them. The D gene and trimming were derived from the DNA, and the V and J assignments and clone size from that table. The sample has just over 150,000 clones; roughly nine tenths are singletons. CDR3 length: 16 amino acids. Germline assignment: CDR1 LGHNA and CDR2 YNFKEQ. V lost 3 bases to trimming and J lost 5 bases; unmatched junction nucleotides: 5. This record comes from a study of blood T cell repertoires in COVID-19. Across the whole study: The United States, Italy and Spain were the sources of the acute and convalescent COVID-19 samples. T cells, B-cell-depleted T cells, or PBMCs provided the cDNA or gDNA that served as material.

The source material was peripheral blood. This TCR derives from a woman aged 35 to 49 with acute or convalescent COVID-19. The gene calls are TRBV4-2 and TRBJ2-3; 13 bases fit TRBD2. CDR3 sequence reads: CASSQTTSGGLDTQYF. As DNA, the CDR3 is TGTGCCAGCAGCCAGACGACTAGCGGGGGGCTAGATACGCAGTATTTT.